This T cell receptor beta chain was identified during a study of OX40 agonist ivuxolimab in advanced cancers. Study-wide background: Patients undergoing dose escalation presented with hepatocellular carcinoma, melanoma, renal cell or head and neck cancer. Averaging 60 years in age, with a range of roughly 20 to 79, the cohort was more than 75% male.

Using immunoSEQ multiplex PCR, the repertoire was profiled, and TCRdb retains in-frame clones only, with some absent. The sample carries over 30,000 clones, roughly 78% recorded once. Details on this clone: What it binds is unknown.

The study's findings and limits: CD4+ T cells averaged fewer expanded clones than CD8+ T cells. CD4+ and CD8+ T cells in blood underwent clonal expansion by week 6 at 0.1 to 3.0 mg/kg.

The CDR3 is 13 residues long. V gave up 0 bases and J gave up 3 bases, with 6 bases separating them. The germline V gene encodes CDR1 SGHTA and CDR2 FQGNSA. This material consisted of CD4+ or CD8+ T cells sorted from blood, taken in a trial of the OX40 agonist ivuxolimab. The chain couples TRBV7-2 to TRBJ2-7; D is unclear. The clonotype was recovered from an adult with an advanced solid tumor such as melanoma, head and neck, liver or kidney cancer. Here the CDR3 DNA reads TGTGCCAGCAGCTTAGCGAGCCACTACGAGCAGTACTTC. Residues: CASSLASHYEQYF.